These 4 T cell receptor beta chains were all obtained from the same sample, sequenced in a study of blood T cell repertoires in COVID-19. Here immunoSEQ multiplex PCR was the method, and the copy in TCRdb shows in-frame clones only, minus some. Of around 470,000 clones listed, about 88% are singletons. The sample taken for sequencing was peripheral blood. All receptors come from a man aged 18 to 29 with COVID-19, enrolled during active disease.

The rearrangement links TRBV7-9 to TRBJ2-1; 11 nucleotides align to TRBD2. CDR1 and CDR2 (germline): SEHNR, FQNEAQ (reference sequence). The CDR3 covers 17 residues. The trim removed 5 bases at V and 7 bases at J, leaving 13 bases unmatched. The CDR3 reads CASSPPKLAGVGNEQFF. For the CDR3, the DNA is TGTGCCAGCAGCCCACCCAAACTAGCGGGGGTAGGGAATGAGCAGTTCTTC.

V gene TRBV30 combines with J gene TRBJ1-4; the D gene is possibly TRBD1 (6 bases). Looked up from germline, CDR1 is GTSNPN and CDR2 is SVGIG (reference sequence). The CDR3 extends over 13 amino acids. V was clipped by 3 bases and J by 3 bases, with 8 bases between them. The CDR3 region is CAWSRGSNEKLFF. The CDR3 nucleotides are TGTGCCTGGAGCAGGGGATCTAATGAAAAACTGTTTTTT.

This clone was detected a few times. V usage is TRBV6-4 and J usage is TRBJ2-7; a possible D gene is TRBD1 (6 bases). V lost 10 bases, J lost 2 bases, and 18 bases lay in between. This CDR3 spans 14 amino acids. Germline assignment: CDR1 MRHNA and CDR2 SNTAGT. The CDR3 here is CAINPDRRTYEQYF. The CDR3 DNA is TGTGCCATAAACCCGGACAGAAGGACCTACGAGCAGTACTTC.

This clone was picked up one time. The chain carries TRBV6-1 and TRBJ1-4; D is unresolved. CDR1 and CDR2 from the germline V gene are MNHNS and SASEGT. This CDR3 has 15 amino acids. Trimming removed 2 bases from V and 0 bases from J, with 7 bases in between. The CDR3 here is CASSETVATNEKLFF. CDR3 coding DNA: TGTGCCAGCAGTGAAACAGTCGCAACTAATGAAAAACTGTTTTTT.